One and the same sample provided the 18 T cell receptor beta chains below, sequenced in a study of long-term antiretroviral therapy in people with HIV. The libraries were made with immunoSEQ v3.0 at survey level. Profiled with immunoSEQ multiplex PCR; TCRdb holds only in-frame clones, not every one. The repertoire consists of about 30,000 clones, with about 80% occurring once and the leading ten covering 5.5% to 8%. The sequenced sample was unsorted PBMCs, obtained 0.3 years after starting antiretroviral therapy. All receptors come from a man aged 35 to 55 with HIV.

This chain uses TRBV19 with TRBJ2-3, with 10 positions matching TRBD2. Germline V gives CDR1 LNHDA, CDR2 SQIVND (reference sequence). J gave up 1 base and V 7 bases, and 8 bases lay outside the gene matches. The CDR3 extends over 16 amino acids. CDR3 sequence (DNA): TGTGCCAGTAACCTTATAGCGGGAGGACGCACAGATACGCAGTATTTT. Its protein product is CASNLIAGGRTDTQYF. Drawing the rest from reference TRBV19 and TRBJ2-3, the complete variable domain is DGGITQSPKYLFRKEGQNVTLSCEQNLNHDAMYWYRQDPGQGLRLIYYSQIVNDFQKGDIAEGYSVSREKKESFPLTVTSAQKNPTAFYLCASNLIAGGRTDTQYFGPGTRLTVL.

The chain has TRBV28 and TRBJ1-3; 9 bases line up with TRBD1. Trimming at V came to 10 bases and at J to 7 bases, leaving 14 bases not matched to a gene. From germline, CDR1 is MDHEN and CDR2 SYDVKM. This CDR3 has 15 amino acids. The CDR3 spells CATSSVGTGSNTIYF. In nucleotides, the CDR3 is TGTGCCACCTCCTCAGTGGGGACAGGGTCGAACACCATATATTTT. Variable domain in full (rest from reference TRBV28 and TRBJ1-3): DVKVTQSSRYLVKRTGEKVFLECVQDMDHENMFWYRQDPGLGLRLIYFSYDVKMKEKGDIPEGYSVSREKKERFSLILESASTNQTSMYLCATSSVGTGSNTIYFGEGSWLTVV.

As DNA, the CDR3 is TGTGCCAGCCGACTAGCGAGAAACACCGGGGAGCTGTTTTTT. This gives the protein CASRLARNTGELFF. The V and J genes are TRBV27 and TRBJ2-2; 8 bases match TRBD2. CDR1 MNHEY and CDR2 SMNVEV come from the germline V gene (reference sequence). With 8 bases clipped from V and 2 bases from J, the junction kept 4 bases outside the gene matches. CDR3 length: 14 residues.

The V and J genes are TRBV5-1 and TRBJ2-7; D is possibly TRBD1 (6 bases). V lost 3 bases to trimming and J lost 4 bases, with 20 bases between them. The CDR3 is made up of 16 amino acids. Germline CDR1 reads SGHRS; CDR2 reads YFSETQ. CDR3 sequence (DNA): TGCGCCAGCAGCTACCACCCGGACAGATCCTATTACGAGCAGTACTTC. Amino acid sequence: CASSYHPDRSYYEQYF.

This chain links TRBV6-1 with TRBJ1-2; possibly TRBD1 for D (5 bases). The ends were cut back, 4 bases at V and 4 bases at J, with 13 bases in the middle. Germline values: CDR1 MNHNS, CDR2 SASEGT. This CDR3 has 14 amino acids. CDR3 DNA: TGTGCCAGCAGTGGGGGGACGGAGAGCTATGGCTACACCTTC. This gives the protein CASSGGTESYGYTF.

V gene TRBV18 combines with J gene TRBJ2-3; 9 positions match TRBD1. The CDR3 consists of 18 residues. The J segment lost 3 bases and the V segment lost 3 bases, leaving 13 bases of the junction unmatched. The V gene's germline CDR1 is KGHSH and CDR2 LQKENI. The CDR3 bases are TGTGCCAGCTCACCGGGACAGGGAATCCGTCCCCGAACAGATACGCAGTATTTT. Translated, it gives CASSPGQGIRPRTDTQYF.

The rearrangement joins TRBV19 to TRBJ2-3; maybe TRBD2 (5 bases). The CDR3 extends over 18 amino acids. The V gene's germline CDR1 is LNHDA and CDR2 SQIVND (reference sequence). V was cut by 9 bases and J by 0 bases, with 25 bases left in between. The chain's CDR3 is CARPEGRTDRTSTDTQYF. CDR3 bases: TGTGCCAGGCCCGAGGGCCGAACCGATCGAACTAGCACAGATACGCAGTATTTT.

V usage is TRBV28 and J usage is TRBJ1-1; D perhaps matches TRBD1 (6 bases). The CDR3 loop spans 13 amino acids. The V end lost 8 bases, the J end lost 0 bases, and 10 bases lay between the germline ends. Germline CDR1 is MDHEN and CDR2 is SYDVKM. CDR3 residues: CASVGAMNTEAFF. The CDR3 nucleotides read TGTGCCAGCGTGGGGGCGATGAACACTGAAGCTTTCTTT.

The chain combines TRBV5-1 with TRBJ1-4, with D tentatively TRBD1 (5 bases). The germline CDR1 and CDR2 sequences are SGHRS and YFSETQ. Trimming took 4 bases from V and 4 from J, leaving 8 bases between them. CDR3 length equals 13 residues. This CDR3 is CASSRDVNEKLFF. Here the CDR3 DNA reads TGCGCCAGCAGCAGGGACGTTAATGAAAAACTGTTTTTT.

This sequence joins TRBV15 and TRBJ2-3; D gene unclear. The CDR3 is made up of 14 amino acids. Germline V CDR1 and CDR2: LNHNV, YYDKDF (reference sequence). V was shortened by 3 bases and J by 2 bases, with 9 bases between the two germline ends. The CDR3 coding sequence is TGTGCCACCAGCAGGGACCTCCTCACAGATACGCAGTATTTT. It encodes CATSRDLLTDTQYF. The full variable domain, completed using reference TRBV15 and TRBJ2-3, is DAMVIQNPRYQVTQFGKPVTLSCSQTLNHNVMYWYQQKSSQAPKLLFHYYDKDFNNEADTPDNFQSRRPNTSFCFLDIRSPGLGDTAMYLCATSRDLLTDTQYFGPGTRLTVL.

The rearrangement links TRBV27 to TRBJ2-3; no firm D call. With 2 bases removed from V and 0 bases from J, the gap between germline ends came to 9 bases. This CDR3 comprises 15 residues. The germline V gene encodes CDR1 MNHEY and CDR2 SMNVEV (reference sequence). CDR3 residues: CASSLVGLSTDTQYF. The CDR3 DNA is TGTGCCAGCAGTTTAGTCGGGTTAAGCACAGATACGCAGTATTTT.

This clone was counted between two and nine times. The chain carries TRBV28 and TRBJ1-4, with 9 bases identical to TRBD1. The CDR3 contains 14 residues. V was pared by 6 bases and J by 8 bases, with 7 bases of the junction left unmatched. Germline assignment: CDR1 MDHEN and CDR2 SYDVKM. The CDR3 DNA is TGTGCCAGCAGCCCGGGACAGGGTAACGAAAAACTGTTTTTT. It codes for CASSPGQGNEKLFF.

The J gene is TRBJ1-1, the V gene TRBV5-1; 9 bases map to TRBD1. This CDR3 region has 15 residues. The germline CDR1 and CDR2 sequences are SGHRS and YFSETQ. The V gene end was trimmed by 4 bases and the J gene end by 3 bases; junction bases not matched to a gene: 7. CDR3 protein: CASSVTGGADTEAFF. The CDR3 coding sequence is TGCGCCAGCAGCGTAACAGGGGGCGCGGACACTGAAGCTTTCTTT.

V is TRBV11-2 and J is TRBJ2-2, with D possibly matching TRBD1 (5 bases). Per the germline V gene, CDR1 is SGHAT and CDR2 is FQNNGV. V was cut by 3 bases and J by 4 bases, with 12 bases left in between. The CDR3 sequence is 15 residues long. The CDR3 sequence is CASSLAGRRTGELFF. Written as DNA, the CDR3 is TGTGCCAGCAGCTTGGCAGGGCGGCGCACCGGGGAGCTGTTTTTT.

A single count supports this clone. The rearrangement joins TRBV5-4 to TRBJ2-2; no reliable D call. CDR1 and CDR2 from the germline V gene are SGHNT and YYREEE (reference sequence). The V gene lost 4 bases and the J gene lost 0 bases, with 7 bases spanning the gap. The CDR3 consists of 14 residues. CDR3 protein: CASSPESNTGELFF. The CDR3 nucleotides read TGTGCCAGCAGCCCGGAGTCGAACACCGGGGAGCTGTTTTTT. Supplemented by reference TRBV5-4 and TRBJ2-2, the full variable domain reads ETGVTQSPTHLIKTRGQQVTLRCSSQSGHNTVSWYQQALGQGPQFIFQYYREEENGRGNFPPRFSGLQFPNYSSELNVNALELDDSALYLCASSPESNTGELFFGEGSRLTVL.

The chain couples TRBV7-6 to TRBJ1-2; D perhaps matches TRBD1 (5 bases). This CDR3 region has 14 residues. Germline assignment: CDR1 SGHVS and CDR2 FNYEAQ. V gave up 3 bases and J gave up 4 bases, with 12 bases separating them. CDR3 coding DNA: TGTGCCAGCAGCTTGGGACCAGGGCGCTATGGCTACACCTTC. Its translation is CASSLGPGRYGYTF.

The table lists this clone with a few counts. The chain employs TRBV19 and TRBJ2-2; no definite D call. CDR3 length: 13 residues. CDR1 is LNHDA, CDR2 SQIVND, per germline (reference sequence). V was cut by 5 bases and J by 5 bases, with 9 bases left in between. The CDR3 DNA follows: TGTGCCAGTAGTTTTTCCGTAACCGGGGAGCTGTTTTTT. Encoded protein: CASSFSVTGELFF.

CDR3 in amino acids: CASSLKTGRNTGELFF. In DNA form, the CDR3 reads TGTGCCAGCAGCCTAAAGACAGGGCGGAACACCGGGGAGCTGTTTTTT. The V call is TRBV5-4, the J call TRBJ2-2, with 7 bases identical to TRBD1. V trimming: 4 bases; J trimming: 1 base; junction bases outside the gene matches: 7. CDR3 length: 16 residues. Germline CDR1 and CDR2: SGHNT and YYREEE (reference sequence).